Listed here are 13 T cell receptor beta chains from one sample, sequenced in a study of blood T cell repertoires in COVID-19. Produced via immunoSEQ multiplex PCR; TCRdb's table is partial and in-frame only. The sample carries 150,000 to 250,000 clones, roughly 87% recorded once. Sample: PBMCs or T cells enriched from blood (not recorded which). Receptors were obtained from a woman aged 25 to 39 who had recovered from COVID-19.

There are many counts of this clone. The V gene is TRBV9, the J gene TRBJ1-1; D is uncertain. The CDR3 extends over 13 amino acids. CDR1 is SGDLS, CDR2 YYNGEE, per germline. V gave up 0 bases and J gave up 1 base, with 4 bases separating them. The CDR3 region is CASSVDRNTEAFF. DNA for the CDR3: TGTGCCAGCAGCGTAGACAGGAACACTGAAGCTTTCTTT.

The chain recombines TRBV7-8 with TRBJ1-5, with D perhaps TRBD1 (5 bases). V lost 1 base, J lost 6 bases, and 7 bases lay in between. Per germline, CDR1 SGHVS and CDR2 FQNEAQ. CDR3 length equals 13 residues. The CDR3 spells CASSLEQGQPQHF. DNA of the CDR3: TGTGCCAGCAGCTTAGAGCAGGGTCAGCCCCAGCATTTT.

The chain recombines TRBV29-1 with TRBJ1-1; D not certain. This CDR3 spans 13 amino acids. V was clipped by 3 bases and J by 1 base, with 9 bases between them. Germline CDR1 and CDR2: SQVTM and ANQGSEA. CDR3: CSVEVWANTEAFF. For the CDR3, the DNA is TGCAGCGTTGAGGTCTGGGCGAACACTGAAGCTTTCTTT.

This clone was recorded at least ten times. The V call is TRBV6-1, the J call TRBJ1-2; perhaps TRBD1 as D (5 bases). Trimming took off 0 bases at V and 0 bases at J, with 8 bases between the two ends. Germline V CDR1 and CDR2: MNHNS, SASEGT. The CDR3 runs 15 residues. CDR3 nucleotides: TGTGCCAGCAGTGAAGCCACAGGTCCTAACTATGGCTACACCTTC. Encoded protein: CASSEATGPNYGYTF.

The chain uses TRBV7-9 and TRBJ2-5; TRBD2 matches at 13 bases. V was clipped by 2 bases and J by 1 base; unmatched bases: 7. The germline CDR1 and CDR2 sequences are SEHNR and FQNEAQ (reference sequence). This CDR3 has 18 amino acids. DNA of the CDR3: TGTGCCAGCAGCTTAATTCCGGGACTAGCGGGACTCCAAGAGACCCAGTACTTC. Encoded protein: CASSLIPGLAGLQETQYF. The entire variable domain, with the rest obtained from reference TRBV7-9 and TRBJ2-5, is as follows: DTGVSQNPRHKITKRGQNVTFRCDPISEHNRLYWYRQTLGQGPEFLTYFQNEAQLEKSRLLSDRFSAERPKGSFSTLEIQRTEQGDSAMYLCASSLIPGLAGLQETQYFGPGTRLLVL.

The chain carries TRBV30 and TRBJ2-3; the D is unclear. The CDR3 sequence is 12 residues long. Germline-derived CDR1 and CDR2 are GTSNPN and SVGIG (reference sequence). The V end was cut by 7 bases, the J end by 4 bases, with 12 bases between. CDR3 region: CAYQNWPDTQYF. For the CDR3, the DNA is TGTGCCTATCAAAATTGGCCAGATACGCAGTATTTT. The full variable domain, rest sourced from reference TRBV30 and TRBJ2-3, is SQTIHQWPATLVQPVGSPLSLECTVEGTSNPNLYWYRQAAGRGLQLLFYSVGIGQISSEVPQNLSASRPQDRQFILSSKKLLLSDSGFYLCAYQNWPDTQYFGPGTRLTVL.

The rearrangement joins TRBV7-2 to TRBJ1-2; TRBD1 matches 7 bases. This CDR3 has 13 amino acids. After removal of 2 bases from V and 14 bases from J, the junction contained 11 bases not matched to a gene. Germline lookup yields CDR1 SGHTA and CDR2 FQGNSA. The CDR3: CASSLTRDSGITF. The CDR3 DNA is TGTGCCAGCAGCTTAACCCGGGACAGCGGAATTACCTTC.

CDR3: CASSPEWTGGLGYTF. The CDR3 DNA follows: TGTGCCAGCAGCCCAGAGTGGACAGGGGGCTTGGGCTACACCTTC. The rearrangement uses TRBV7-9 and TRBJ1-2; TRBD1 aligns across 11 bases. Germline-derived CDR1 and CDR2 are SEHNR and FQNEAQ (reference sequence). V shed 5 bases and J 8 bases; nucleotides not matched to a gene: 10. This CDR3 contains 15 residues.

In this sample, this clone turned up once. J is TRBJ1-1 and V is TRBV20-1, with 7 nucleotides matching TRBD1. V lost 7 bases to trimming and J lost 1 base; unmatched junction nucleotides: 0. This CDR3 spans 11 amino acids. Germline V gene lookup returns CDR1 DFQATT and CDR2 SNEGSKA (reference sequence). The CDR3 coding sequence is TGCAGTGGGACAGGGAACACTGAAGCTTTCTTT. It specifies CSGTGNTEAFF.

V gene TRBV7-3 combines with J gene TRBJ1-2; 7 bases match TRBD1. The CDR3 is 13 residues long. Germline loops: CDR1 SGHTA, CDR2 FQGTGA. Trimming took 10 bases from V and 8 from J; bases not matched to a gene: 13. The CDR3: CATKRFGTEGYTF. In DNA form, the CDR3 reads TGTGCCACCAAAAGATTCGGGACAGAGGGCTACACCTTC.

The V gene is TRBV13, the J gene TRBJ1-1; 7 bases map to TRBD1. Germline V gives CDR1 PRHDT, CDR2 FYEKMQ (reference sequence). The V and J ends lost 5 bases and 1 base, in that order; junction bases with no gene match: 4. The length of the CDR3 is 14 residues. This CDR3 is CASSARDRNTEAFF. DNA of the CDR3: TGTGCCAGCAGCGCCCGGGACAGGAACACTGAAGCTTTCTTT. Full variable domain (outside the CDR3, taken from reference TRBV13 and TRBJ1-1): AAGVIQSPRHLIKEKRETATLKCYPIPRHDTVYWYQQGPGQDPQFLISFYEKMQSDKGSIPDRFSAQQFSDYHSELNMSSLELGDSALYFCASSARDRNTEAFFGQGTRLTVV.

The table lists this clone with a few counts. This rearrangement joins TRBV7-2 to TRBJ2-1, with 8 bases identical to TRBD2. V was clipped by 5 bases and J by 4 bases; unmatched bases: 10. The CDR3 extends over 16 amino acids. Germline V gives CDR1 SGHTA, CDR2 FQGNSA. CDR3: CASSQERTSRYNEQFF. CDR3 nucleotides: TGTGCCAGCAGCCAAGAGAGGACTAGCCGTTACAATGAGCAGTTCTTC.

CDR3 amino acids: CASSYYSLGSYEQYF. The CDR3 bases are TGTGCCAGCAGTTACTACTCCCTAGGCTCCTACGAGCAGTACTTC. The genes are TRBV6-5 and TRBJ2-7; D unresolved. Trimming removed 1 base from V and 0 bases from J, with 10 bases in between. The CDR3 consists of 15 residues. Germline V gene lookup returns CDR1 MNHEY and CDR2 SVGAGI.